The 12 T cell receptor beta chains given below trace back to one sample, sequenced in a study of cytomegalovirus exposure and HLA in healthy donors. PCR amplification relied on 60 Vbeta primers (plus 13 Jbeta primers). Method: immunoSEQ multiplex PCR; TCRdb's copy keeps in-frame clones and lacks some. Of some 150,000 clones listed, around three fifths are singletons. The sequenced sample consisted of PBMCs. Receptors were obtained from a middle-aged woman in good health and CMV-seronegative.

The V call is TRBV4-1, the J call TRBJ1-5, with a tentative D call TRBD1 (5 bases). Trimming removed 4 bases at V and 3 bases at J, with 10 bases between. Germline CDR1 and CDR2: MGHRA and YSYEKL. The CDR3 spans 14 residues. The CDR3 bases are TGCGCCAGCAGCCCTACAGGATACAATCAGCCCCAGCATTTT. Its protein product is CASSPTGYNQPQHF.

The genes are TRBV21-1 and TRBJ2-1; the D segment call TRBD2 is taken from the table without a DNA check. TRBV21-1 is deemed a pseudogene. The CDR3 runs 17 residues. CDR3 DNA: TGTGCCAGCAGCAAAAGGCCGGGACTAGCGGGGAGGCGGGAGCAGTTCTTC. Protein product: CASSKRPGLAGRREQFF.

The chain recombines TRBV5-8 with TRBJ2-7; 8 nucleotides line up with TRBD2. This CDR3 contains 15 residues. V lost 4 bases and J lost 1; bases outside the gene matches: 7. The germline CDR1 and CDR2 sequences are SGHTS and YDEGEE. The CDR3 is CASSPELAASYEQYF. Here the CDR3 DNA reads TGTGCCAGCAGCCCGGAACTAGCGGCTTCCTACGAGCAGTACTTC.

The chain joins TRBV6-5 to TRBJ1-5; D is possibly TRBD1 (5 bases). The V end lost 6 bases, the J end lost 4 bases, and 13 bases lay between the germline ends. Germline V gene lookup returns CDR1 MNHEY and CDR2 SVGAGI. CDR3 size: 14 residues. CDR3 loop: CASRAGRINQPQHF. Here the CDR3 DNA reads TGTGCCAGCAGAGCAGGGAGGATTAATCAGCCCCAGCATTTT.

The J gene is TRBJ1-1, the V gene TRBV10-3; D gene ambiguous. From germline, CDR1 is ENHRY and CDR2 SYGVKD. The CDR3 has 15 residues. V was clipped by 0 bases and J by 4 bases, with 12 bases between them. The DNA for the CDR3 is TGTGCCATCAGTGAGTCAGGCAGAACAGCCACTGAAGCTTTCTTT. Translated: CAISESGRTATEAFF.

CDR3 DNA sequence: TGTGCCAGCAGGGCGACAGGGGACCATCAGCCCCAGCATTTT. Residues: CASRATGDHQPQHF. The V gene is TRBV27, the J gene TRBJ1-5; 8 nucleotides match TRBD1. The CDR3 length is 14 residues. Looked up from germline, CDR1 is MNHEY and CDR2 is SMNVEV (reference sequence). J was trimmed by 5 bases and V by 6 bases; bases with no gene match: 6.

The V call is TRBV28, the J call TRBJ2-7; 8 nucleotides agree with TRBD1. The V and J ends lost 8 bases and 2 bases, in that order; junction bases with no gene match: 8. Looked up from germline, CDR1 is MDHEN and CDR2 is SYDVKM. This CDR3 comprises 14 residues. CDR3 sequence reads: CASVPGGQAYEQYF. For the CDR3, the DNA is TGTGCCAGCGTCCCTGGGGGACAGGCCTACGAGCAGTACTTC.

The chain couples TRBV30 to TRBJ2-1; perhaps TRBD1 as D (6 bases). Looked up from germline, CDR1 is GTSNPN and CDR2 is SVGIG (reference sequence). With 1 base removed from V and 8 bases from J, the gap between germline ends came to 18 bases. CDR3 size: 15 residues. The CDR3 reads CAWSEQGIHGDEQFF. Written as DNA, the CDR3 is TGTGCCTGGAGTGAACAGGGTATTCATGGGGATGAGCAGTTCTTC.

V usage is TRBV27 and J usage is TRBJ1-6; 9 bases agree with TRBD1. This CDR3 is 14 amino acids long. J lost 9 bases, V lost 2 bases, and 2 bases had no gene match. Germline lookup yields CDR1 MNHEY and CDR2 SMNVEV (reference sequence). CDR3 nucleotides: TGTGCCAGCAGTTTAGACAGGGGGGCTTCACCCCTCCACTTT. This encodes CASSLDRGASPLHF.

This clone was counted a few times. J is TRBJ1-5 and V is TRBV28; tentative D call: TRBD1 (6 bases). Germline CDR1 MDHEN, CDR2 SYDVKM. V dropped 7 bases and J dropped 9 bases, with 19 bases sitting between them. The CDR3 loop spans 14 amino acids. The DNA for the CDR3 is TGTGCCAGCAAGGTAAGGGGGACGGTGCGGCCCCAGCATTTT. Translated: CASKVRGTVRPQHF.

The genes are TRBV19 and TRBJ1-1; D gene uncertain. The CDR3 loop spans 12 amino acids. CDR1 is LNHDA and CDR2 is SQIVND in the germline V gene (reference sequence). Between the trimmed V and J ends, which lost 4 bases and 5 bases, there was a span of 8 bases. The CDR3 loop is CASSTGWTEAFF. The CDR3 nucleotides are TGTGCCAGTAGTACCGGGTGGACTGAAGCTTTCTTT.

This clone was seen a few times. V gene TRBV4-1 combines with J gene TRBJ2-1, with TRBD1 identical over 9 bases. This CDR3 is 15 amino acids long. V shed 2 bases and J 9 bases; nucleotides not matched to a gene: 8. Germline CDR1 MGHRA, CDR2 YSYEKL. The CDR3 reads CASSQRGQGVPEQFF. The CDR3 region has the DNA TGCGCCAGCAGCCAAAGGGGACAGGGTGTCCCTGAGCAGTTCTTC.